Sequencing of this T cell receptor beta chain was carried out in a study of blood T cell repertoires in COVID-19. About the research overall: Researchers got acute and convalescent COVID-19 samples from the United States, Italy and Spain. Sample material is recorded as cDNA or gDNA derived from T cells, B-cell-depleted T cells, or PBMCs.

Per germline, CDR1 MNHNS and CDR2 SASEGT. The CDR3 totals 17 residues. With V trimmed by 2 bases and J by 9 bases, 12 bases remained unmatched. Measured with immunoSEQ multiplex PCR; TCRdb has only the in-frame clones, and not every one. Among 200,000 or so clones, 65% to 90% were seen once, and the ten largest hold approximately 13%. The sequenced material came from peripheral blood. The chain combines TRBV6-1 with TRBJ2-1, with 11 bases identical to TRBD2. The clonotype originates from a human donor in a cohort sampled during active COVID-19. DNA for the CDR3: TGTGCCAGCAGTGAATATCCCGGACTAGCGGGCGGGGGTGAGCAGTTCTTC. Its translation: CASSEYPGLAGGGEQFF.